This TCR beta chain was found in a study of response to subunit inactivated influenza vaccine. Germline values: CDR1 MNHEY, CDR2 SVGEGT. The CDR3 runs to 12 residues. This clonotype was seen a few times. The antigen is not known. TCRdb fed the RT-PCR reads into MiXCR, producing one record per CDR3 protein. The sample includes 400,000 to 650,000 distinct CDR3 sequences, approximately 7.8% seen only once; the top ten take roughly 13%. Whole-study results and caveats: Few new T cells, the authors suggested, are recruited by each seasonal influenza vaccination.

The TCR was taken from a man between 50 and 69 years old who received an inactivated influenza vaccine. This chain links TRBV6-2 or TRBV6-3 with TRBJ2-5; TRBD1 is a possible D gene (5 bases). The sample consisted of PBMCs from blood, taken roughly 24 months after vaccination. The CDR3 spells CATGQNRKTQYF. For the CDR3, the DNA is TGTGCGACCGGGCAGAACAGGAAGACCCAGTACTTC.